This TCR beta chain originates from a study of shared clonotypes between healthy human individuals. Germline V gene lookup returns CDR1 MNHEY and CDR2 SMNVEV (reference sequence). CDR3 size: 14 residues. The V end lost 6 bases, the J end lost 7 bases, and 18 bases lay between the germline ends. Only in-frame clones appear in the TCRdb table, and some are missing; sequencing was by immunoSEQ multiplex PCR. Here the sample spans under 1,100,000 clones, around three quarters being singletons. The chain combines TRBV27 with TRBJ1-2, with D unresolved. The clonotype comes from a man aged 18 to 29 in good health. Some clones in this sample may be carry-over from other donors' samples. The source material was memory CD4+ T cells from PBMCs. Described subset: CD45RA-negative fraction. The CDR3 loop is CASSISFGSGGYTF. CDR3 DNA sequence: TGTGCCAGCAGCATTTCCTTTGGTTCGGGTGGCTACACCTTC.